This is a list of T cell receptor beta chains from one sample in a study of cytomegalovirus exposure and HLA in healthy donors. The assay was immunoSEQ multiplex PCR, and TCRdb's table has in-frame clones only and misses some. The repertoire has approximately 120,000 clones, around 68% of them found once; the top ten carry 4%. The specimen was PBMCs. These receptors came from a middle-aged man in good health and CMV-seropositive. CDR3s leave out the opening cysteine and the closing phenylalanine or tryptophan. Fields, in order: V gene, D gene, CDR3 protein. The D gene is left open where the match is weak.

>TRBV5-1|NA
ASRVGGNTEAF
>TRBV6-8|TRBD2
ASRSGLAGGKGEQF
>TRBV7-8|TRBD1
ASSAIPGTGRAPLH
>TRBV7-6|TRBD1
ASSPTGMNTEAF
>TRBV27|NA
ASRRGAPTDTQY
>TRBV10-3|NA
AISESVSSTDTQY
>TRBV9|TRBD1
ASSSPRDRGRFAVSRETQY
>TRBV6-1|NA
ASSTGQSGANVLT
>TRBV5-1|TRBD2
ASSLATSGSTDTQY
>TRBV14|TRBD1
ASSPGTAGANVLT
>TRBV28|NA
ASSRGWQPQH
>TRBV5-8|NA
ASSLVLGGGQPQH
>TRBV7-2|NA
ASSLGQVPKLF
>TRBV6-1|NA
AGSPGKRYEQY
>TRBV6-5|TRBD1
ASRKPGQGTEAF
>TRBV7-8|NA
ASSLVDRSHSYEQY
>TRBV29-1|NA
SAPPLLVEGVDTQY
>TRBV7-6|NA
ASSLPSSGNTIY
>TRBV5-6|NA
ASSRNQGLMDIQY
>TRBV10-3|NA
AIREALGSPLH
>TRBV7-8|TRBD2
ASSFIAGVSDIQY
>TRBV5-4|TRBD2
ASSLGWAAGAGTDTQY
>TRBV9|TRBD1
ASSVGTGNTEAF
>TRBV6-1|TRBD1
ATLRGAKGGTEAF
>TRBV27|TRBD1
ASSIGTGGEKLF
>TRBV19|NA
ASSPGGRGAF
>TRBV5-5|NA
ASSLRQGNYEQY
>TRBV21-1|NA
ATPADRGHEQY
>TRBV7-3|NA
ASSLAGFGEQF
>TRBV9|TRBD1
ASSVTGGQGPQH
>TRBV9|NA
ASSVGAGTNTDTQY
>TRBV5-1|NA
ASSLAGRDNEKLF
>TRBV6-5|TRBD2
ASSSRTSGATGELF
>TRBV18|TRBD2
ASSPGVTAGDTQY
>TRBV6-5|TRBD1
ASRTGGRTEAF
>TRBV6-5|NA
ASRKAGTHEQY
>TRBV7-2|NA
ASSLHTANYGYT
>TRBV9|TRBD2
ASSVGVGGAQETQY
>TRBV6-1|TRBD2
ASSEDHHERGWRNEQF
>TRBV6-1|TRBD2
ASSGVGGRARDEQF
>TRBV7-9|NA
ASSFPGFGANEKLF
>TRBV10-3|TRBD1
AISLGQVEGYT
>TRBV4-2|NA
ASSQVDTASYEQY
>TRBV6-5|NA
ASTETGRPYEQY
>TRBV2|NA
ASRESGAIEQY
>TRBV6-5|TRBD1
ASQGAGNTEAF
>TRBV28|TRBD1
ASSTGGEQPQH
>TRBV7-9|TRBD1
ASSFGDRGNSPLH
>TRBV5-1|NA
ASSLARGWGTEAF
>TRBV5-1|NA
ASSSTGGYT
>TRBV5-4|NA
ASSPGGGHFESPLH
>TRBV2|TRBD2
ASSEFQGGRSGELF
>TRBV18|TRBD1
ASSGTGNNYGYT
>TRBV5-4|TRBD1
ASSAQGDYGYT
>TRBV27|TRBD2
ASSLSSGGSYEQY
>TRBV7-9|TRBD1
ASSSGQENSPLH
>TRBV9|TRBD2
ASSVATASGSLLNTGELF
>TRBV5-1|NA
ASMAGARETQY
>TRBV10-1|TRBD1
ASSERILGRGLTGELF
>TRBV18|NA
ASSPIASRILRETQY